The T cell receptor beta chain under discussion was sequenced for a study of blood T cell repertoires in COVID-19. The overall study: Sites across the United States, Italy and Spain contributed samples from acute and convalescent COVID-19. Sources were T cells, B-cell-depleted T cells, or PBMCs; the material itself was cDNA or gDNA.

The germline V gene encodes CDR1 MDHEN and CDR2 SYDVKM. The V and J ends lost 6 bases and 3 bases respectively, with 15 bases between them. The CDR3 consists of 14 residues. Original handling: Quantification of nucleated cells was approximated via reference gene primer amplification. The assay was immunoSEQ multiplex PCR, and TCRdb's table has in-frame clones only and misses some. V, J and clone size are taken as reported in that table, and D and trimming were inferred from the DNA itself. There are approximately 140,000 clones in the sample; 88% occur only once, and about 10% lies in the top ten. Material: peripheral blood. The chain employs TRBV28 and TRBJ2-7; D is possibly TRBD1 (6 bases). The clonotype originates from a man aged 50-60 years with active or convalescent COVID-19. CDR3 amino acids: CASRPGQRFYEQYF. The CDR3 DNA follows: TGTGCCAGCAGGCCCGGACAGAGATTCTACGAGCAGTACTTC.